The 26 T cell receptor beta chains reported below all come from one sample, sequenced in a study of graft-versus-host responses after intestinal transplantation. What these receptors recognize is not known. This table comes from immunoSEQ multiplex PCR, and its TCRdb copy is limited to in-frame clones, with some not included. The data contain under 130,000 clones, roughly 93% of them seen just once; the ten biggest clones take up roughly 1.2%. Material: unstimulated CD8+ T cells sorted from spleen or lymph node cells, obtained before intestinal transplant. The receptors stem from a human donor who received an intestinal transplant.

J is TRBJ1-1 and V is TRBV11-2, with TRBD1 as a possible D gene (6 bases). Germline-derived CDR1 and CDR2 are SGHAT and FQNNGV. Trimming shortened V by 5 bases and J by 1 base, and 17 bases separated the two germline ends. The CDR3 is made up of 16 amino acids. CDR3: CASSLRFTGTNTEAFF. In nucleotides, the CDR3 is TGTGCCAGCAGCCTCCGTTTCACAGGGACGAACACTGAAGCTTTCTTT.

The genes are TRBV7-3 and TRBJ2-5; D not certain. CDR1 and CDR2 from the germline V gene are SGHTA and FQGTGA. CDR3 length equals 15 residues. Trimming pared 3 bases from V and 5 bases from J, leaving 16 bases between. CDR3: CASSFGRNSRETQYF. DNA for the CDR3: TGTGCCAGCAGCTTTGGCCGTAACTCCCGGGAGACCCAGTACTTC. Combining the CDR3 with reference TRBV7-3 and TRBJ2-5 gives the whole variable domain GAGVSQTPSNKVTEKGKYVELRCDPISGHTALYWYRQSLGQGPEFLIYFQGTGAADDSGLPNDRFFAVRPEGSVSTLKIQRTERGDSAVYLCASSFGRNSRETQYFGPGTRLLVL.

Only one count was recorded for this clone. The CDR3 bases are TGTGCCAGCAGCCTTTACGACAGGGGGGCTTTCTTT. This gives the protein CASSLYDRGAFF. V and J are TRBV5-4 and TRBJ1-1; 9 bases are a match to TRBD1. V shed 4 bases and J 11 bases; nucleotides not matched to a gene: 6. Germline CDR1 is SGHNT and CDR2 is YYREEE (reference sequence). There are 12 residues in the CDR3.

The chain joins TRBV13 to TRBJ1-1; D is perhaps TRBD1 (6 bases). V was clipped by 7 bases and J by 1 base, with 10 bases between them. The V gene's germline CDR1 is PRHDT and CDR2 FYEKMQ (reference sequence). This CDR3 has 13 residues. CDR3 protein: CASTRTANTEAFF. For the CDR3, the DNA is TGTGCCAGCACCCGGACAGCGAACACTGAAGCTTTCTTT.

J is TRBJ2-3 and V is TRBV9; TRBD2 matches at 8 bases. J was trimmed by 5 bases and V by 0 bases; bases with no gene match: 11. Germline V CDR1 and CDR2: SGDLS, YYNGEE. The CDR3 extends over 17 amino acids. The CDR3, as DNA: TGTGCCAGCAGCGTAGGAGGGTACGGGGGGGGAGGAGATACGCAGTATTTT. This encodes CASSVGGYGGGGDTQYF.

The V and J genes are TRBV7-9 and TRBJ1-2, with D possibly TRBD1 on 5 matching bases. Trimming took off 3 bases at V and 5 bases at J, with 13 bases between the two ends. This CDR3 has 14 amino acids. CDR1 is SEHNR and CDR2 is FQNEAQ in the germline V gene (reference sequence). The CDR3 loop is CASSFINRKYGYTF. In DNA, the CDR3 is TGTGCCAGCAGCTTTATAAACAGGAAGTATGGCTACACCTTC.

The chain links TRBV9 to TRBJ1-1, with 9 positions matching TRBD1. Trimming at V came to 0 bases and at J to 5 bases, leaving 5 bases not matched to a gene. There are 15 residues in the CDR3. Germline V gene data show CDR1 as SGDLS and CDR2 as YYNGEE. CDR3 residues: CASSVGTGEFTEAFF. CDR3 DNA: TGTGCCAGCAGCGTAGGGACAGGGGAATTTACTGAAGCTTTCTTT.

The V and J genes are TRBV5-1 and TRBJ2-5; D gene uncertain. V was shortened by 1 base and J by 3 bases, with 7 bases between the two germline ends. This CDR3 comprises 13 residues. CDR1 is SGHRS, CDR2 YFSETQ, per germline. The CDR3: CASSLWVKETQYF. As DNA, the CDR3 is TGCGCCAGCAGCTTGTGGGTAAAAGAGACCCAGTACTTC.

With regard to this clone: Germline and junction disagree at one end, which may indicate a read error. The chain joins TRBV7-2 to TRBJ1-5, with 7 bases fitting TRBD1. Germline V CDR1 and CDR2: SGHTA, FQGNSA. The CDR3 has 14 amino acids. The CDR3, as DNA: TGTGCCGGCAGCCGGACAGGCCCATATCAGCCCCAGCATTTT. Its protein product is CAGSRTGPYQPQHF.

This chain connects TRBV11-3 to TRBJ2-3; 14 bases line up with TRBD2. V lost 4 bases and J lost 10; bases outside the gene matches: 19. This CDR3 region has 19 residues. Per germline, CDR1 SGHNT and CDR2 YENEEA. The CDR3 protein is CASSWGGLAGGTTRMAQYF. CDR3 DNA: TGTGCCAGCAGCTGGGGCGGACTAGCGGGGGGTACGACTAGAATGGCGCAGTATTTT. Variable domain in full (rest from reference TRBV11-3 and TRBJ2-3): EAGVVQSPRYKIIEKKQPVAFWCNPISGHNTLYWYLQNLGQGPELLIRYENEEAVDDSQLPKDRFSAERLKGVDSTLKIQPAELGDSAVYLCASSWGGLAGGTTRMAQYFGPGTRLTVL.

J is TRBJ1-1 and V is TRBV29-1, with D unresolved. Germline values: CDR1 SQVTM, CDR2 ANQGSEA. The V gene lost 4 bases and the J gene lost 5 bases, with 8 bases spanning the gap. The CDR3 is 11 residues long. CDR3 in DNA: TGCAGCGTTGTGGCGGGAACTGAAGCTTTCTTT. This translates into CSVVAGTEAFF.

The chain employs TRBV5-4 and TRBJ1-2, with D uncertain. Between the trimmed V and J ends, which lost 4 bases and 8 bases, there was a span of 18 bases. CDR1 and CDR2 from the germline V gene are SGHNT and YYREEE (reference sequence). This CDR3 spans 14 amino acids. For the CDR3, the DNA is TGTGCCAGCAGCCCGGACGGGTTCGCGGGCGGCTACACCTTC. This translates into CASSPDGFAGGYTF.

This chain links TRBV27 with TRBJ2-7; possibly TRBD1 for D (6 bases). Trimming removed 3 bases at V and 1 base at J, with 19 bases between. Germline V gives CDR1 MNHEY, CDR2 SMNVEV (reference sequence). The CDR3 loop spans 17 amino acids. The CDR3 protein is CASSFRQGQTASYEQYF. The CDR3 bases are TGTGCCAGCAGTTTTAGGCAGGGACAAACCGCGTCCTACGAGCAGTACTTC.

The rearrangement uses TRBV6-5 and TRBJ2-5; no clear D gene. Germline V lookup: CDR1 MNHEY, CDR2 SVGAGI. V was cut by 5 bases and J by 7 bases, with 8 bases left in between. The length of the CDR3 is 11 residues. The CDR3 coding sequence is TGTGCCAGCAGTAACAGTGGGACCCAGTACTTC. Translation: CASSNSGTQYF.

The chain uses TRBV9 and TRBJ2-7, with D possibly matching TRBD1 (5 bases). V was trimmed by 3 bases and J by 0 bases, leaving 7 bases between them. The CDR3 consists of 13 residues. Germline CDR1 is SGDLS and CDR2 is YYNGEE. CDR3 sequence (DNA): TGTGCCAGCAGCGGACAGAGCTCCTACGAGCAGTACTTC. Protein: CASSGQSSYEQYF.

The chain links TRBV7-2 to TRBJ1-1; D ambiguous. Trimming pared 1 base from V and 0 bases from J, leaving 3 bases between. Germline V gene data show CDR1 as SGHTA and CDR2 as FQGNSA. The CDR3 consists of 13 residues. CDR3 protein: CASSLGMNTEAFF. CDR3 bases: TGTGCCAGCAGCTTAGGCATGAACACTGAAGCTTTCTTT.

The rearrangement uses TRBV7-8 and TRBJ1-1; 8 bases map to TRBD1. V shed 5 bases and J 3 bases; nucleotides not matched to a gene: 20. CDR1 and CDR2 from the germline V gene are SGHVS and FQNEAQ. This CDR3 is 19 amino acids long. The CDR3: CASSPYPTVKQGGHTEAFF. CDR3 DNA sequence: TGTGCCAGCAGCCCCTACCCCACAGTAAAACAGGGGGGACACACTGAAGCTTTCTTT.

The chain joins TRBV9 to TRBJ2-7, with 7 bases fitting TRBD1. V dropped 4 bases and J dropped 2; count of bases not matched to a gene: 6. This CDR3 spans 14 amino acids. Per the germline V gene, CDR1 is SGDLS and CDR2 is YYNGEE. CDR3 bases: TGTGCCAGCAGCCCCGGACAGGAGCCCTACGAGCAGTACTTC. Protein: CASSPGQEPYEQYF.

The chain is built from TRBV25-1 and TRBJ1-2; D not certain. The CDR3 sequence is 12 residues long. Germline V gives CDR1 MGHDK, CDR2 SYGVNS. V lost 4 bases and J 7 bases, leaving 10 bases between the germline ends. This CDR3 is CASSVREGGYTF. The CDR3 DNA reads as TGTGCCAGCAGTGTTCGGGAAGGTGGCTACACCTTC.

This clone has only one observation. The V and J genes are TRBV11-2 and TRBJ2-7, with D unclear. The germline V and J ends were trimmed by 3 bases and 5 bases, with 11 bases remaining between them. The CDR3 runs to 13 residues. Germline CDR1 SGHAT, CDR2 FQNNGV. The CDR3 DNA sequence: TGTGCCAGCAGCTTTTCCAGGTTGCACGAGCAGTACTTC. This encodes CASSFSRLHEQYF.

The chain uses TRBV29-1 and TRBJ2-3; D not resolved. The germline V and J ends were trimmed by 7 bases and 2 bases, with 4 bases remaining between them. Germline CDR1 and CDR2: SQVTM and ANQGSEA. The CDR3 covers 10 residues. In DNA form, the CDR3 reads TGCAGCGCCGACACAGATACGCAGTATTTT. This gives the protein CSADTDTQYF.

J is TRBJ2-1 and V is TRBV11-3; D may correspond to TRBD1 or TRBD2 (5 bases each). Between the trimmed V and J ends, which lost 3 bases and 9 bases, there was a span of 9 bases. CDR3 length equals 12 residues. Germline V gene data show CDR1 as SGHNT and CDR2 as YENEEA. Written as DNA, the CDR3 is TGTGCCAGCAGCTTGGGGGAAGGTGAGCAGTTCTTC. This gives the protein CASSLGEGEQFF.

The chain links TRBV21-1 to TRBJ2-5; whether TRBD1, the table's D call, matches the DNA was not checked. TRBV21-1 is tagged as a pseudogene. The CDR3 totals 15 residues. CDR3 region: CASSTGESRQETQYF. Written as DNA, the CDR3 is TGTGCCAGCAGTACAGGGGAGTCGAGGCAAGAGACCCAGTACTTC.

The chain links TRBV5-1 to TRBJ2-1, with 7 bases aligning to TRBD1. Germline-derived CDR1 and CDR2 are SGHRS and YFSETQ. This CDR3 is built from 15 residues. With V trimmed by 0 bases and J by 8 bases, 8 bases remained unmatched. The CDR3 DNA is TGCGCCAGCAGCTTGGACAGGGGAAACCCATATGAGCAGTTCTTC. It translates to CASSLDRGNPYEQFF. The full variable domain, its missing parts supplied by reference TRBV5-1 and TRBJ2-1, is KAGVTQTPRYLIKTRGQQVTLSCSPISGHRSVSWYQQTPGQGLQFLFEYFSETQRNKGNFPGRFSGRQFSNSRSEMNVSTLELGDSALYLCASSLDRGNPYEQFFGPGTRLTVL.

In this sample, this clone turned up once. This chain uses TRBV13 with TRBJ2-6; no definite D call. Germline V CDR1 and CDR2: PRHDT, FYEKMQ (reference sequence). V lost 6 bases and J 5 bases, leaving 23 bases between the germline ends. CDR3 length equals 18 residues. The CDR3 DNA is TGTGCCAGCAGGTGCACCCAGCTGAGTCAAAGTCGGGCCAACGTCCTGACTTTC. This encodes CASRCTQLSQSRANVLTF.

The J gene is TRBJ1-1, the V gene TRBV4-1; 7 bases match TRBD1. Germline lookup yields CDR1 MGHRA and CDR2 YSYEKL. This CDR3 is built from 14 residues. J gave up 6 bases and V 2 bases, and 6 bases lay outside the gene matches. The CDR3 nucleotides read TGCGCCAGCAGCCAACTTACAGGGGACCCTGAAGCTTTCTTT. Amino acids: CASSQLTGDPEAFF.